These T cell receptor beta chains were read from a single sample in a study of blood T cell repertoires in COVID-19. Some clones are missing from TCRdb's copy, which holds only in-frame ones; the method was immunoSEQ multiplex PCR. In the table there are approximately 210,000 clones, under 90% of which are singletons. Sequencing was performed on peripheral blood. The receptor source for this set is a woman aged 80 or over with COVID-19, enrolled during active disease. The CDR3 runs from the conserved cysteine through the conserved F or W.

j_call v_call cdr3_aa
TRBJ2-2 TRBV13 CASSFGGGALDGELFF
TRBJ2-3 TRBV5-1 CASSFQAGGEDTQYF
TRBJ2-1 TRBV2 CARRGRGNNEQFF
TRBJ1-2 TRBV28 CATGQVFGMRGYTF
TRBJ1-1 TRBV19 CASVRQATGDTEAFF
TRBJ1-2 TRBV29-1 CSVEQPTGGYTF
TRBJ1-6 TRBV24-1 CATSDFEGWSYNSPLHF
TRBJ1-5 TRBV15 CATSRRQVSNQPQHF
TRBJ2-2 TRBV5-1 CASSSSGSGGTGELFF
TRBJ2-7 TRBV10-1 CASSRLAGGHEQYF
TRBJ2-3 TRBV4-2 CASSRTSGGAADTQYF
TRBJ1-4 TRBV5-1 CASSLGQVGIGELFF